Below, 24 T cell receptor beta chains from the same sample are listed, as sequenced in a study of blood T cell repertoires in COVID-19. Measured with immunoSEQ multiplex PCR; TCRdb has only the in-frame clones, and not every one. In the table there are fewer than 700,000 clones, approximately 88% of which are singletons. The sample comprised peripheral blood. Receptors were obtained from a woman aged 45-65 years with COVID-19, enrolled during active disease.

The chain joins TRBV7-3 to TRBJ2-1; 12 bases map to TRBD1. Trimming cost V 5 bases and J 8 bases; bases outside gene matches: 10. CDR3 length: 16 residues. CDR1 and CDR2 (germline): SGHTA, FQGTGA. The CDR3 bases are TGTGCCAGCAGCCTGCGTCCCGGGACAGGGGGCCATGAGCAGTTCTTC. Translating gives CASSLRPGTGGHEQFF.

This chain uses TRBV5-1 with TRBJ1-1; the match to TRBD1 covers 7 bases. V trimming: 4 bases; J trimming: 4 bases; junction bases outside the gene matches: 16. This CDR3 comprises 17 residues. Germline CDR1 is SGHRS and CDR2 is YFSETQ. CDR3 DNA sequence: TGCGCCAGCAGCGACAATAATAGACAGGGAGGTCGCACTGAAGCTTTCTTT. Translating gives CASSDNNRQGGRTEAFF. Combining the CDR3 with reference TRBV5-1 and TRBJ1-1 gives the whole variable domain KAGVTQTPRYLIKTRGQQVTLSCSPISGHRSVSWYQQTPGQGLQFLFEYFSETQRNKGNFPGRFSGRQFSNSRSEMNVSTLELGDSALYLCASSDNNRQGGRTEAFFGQGTRLTVV.

The chain links TRBV3-1 (or the pseudogene TRBV3-2) to TRBJ2-3, with 10 positions matching TRBD2. The germline CDR1 and CDR2 sequences are LGHDT and YNNKEL (reference sequence). The CDR3 is 16 amino acids. V gave up 4 bases and J gave up 0 bases; unmatched junction bases: 4. The CDR3 region has the DNA TGTGCCAGCAGCCGACAGCGGGGGGGAAGCACAGATACGCAGTATTTT. Its protein is CASSRQRGGSTDTQYF.

J is TRBJ1-1 and V is TRBV21-1; TRBD1 is the table's D call and was not checked against the DNA. TRBV21-1 is noted as a pseudogene. The length of the CDR3 is 13 residues. This CDR3 is CASSGGQGAEAFF. The CDR3 nucleotides read TGTGCCAGCTCTGGGGGGCAGGGGGCTGAAGCTTTCTTT.

The chain recombines TRBV5-1 with TRBJ1-3; 9 bases agree with TRBD1. Germline V CDR1 and CDR2: SGHRS, YFSETQ. CDR3 length: 16 amino acids. Trimming cost V 0 bases and J 4 bases; bases outside gene matches: 5. The CDR3 DNA is TGCGCCAGCAGCTTGGACAGGGGGCTTACCGGAAACACCATATATTTT. Encoded protein: CASSLDRGLTGNTIYF.

V gene TRBV11-3 combines with J gene TRBJ2-3, with D possibly being TRBD1 (6 bases). The CDR3 runs to 17 residues. Trimming took 4 bases from V and 0 from J, leaving 17 bases between them. Germline-derived CDR1 and CDR2 are SGHNT and YENEEA. The chain's CDR3 is CASSSSLGGQSTDTQYF. CDR3 DNA sequence: TGTGCCAGCAGCTCTTCCCTAGGGGGACAAAGCACAGATACGCAGTATTTT.

The chain uses TRBV6-5 and TRBJ2-7, with 10 bases lining up with TRBD1. The J segment lost 3 bases and the V segment lost 8 bases, leaving 4 bases of the junction unmatched. The CDR3 spans 13 residues. From germline, CDR1 is MNHEY and CDR2 SVGAGI. The CDR3 reads CASCRTGGYEQYF. In nucleotides, the CDR3 is TGTGCCAGCTGCCGGACAGGGGGCTACGAGCAGTACTTC.

This clone was observed once. The V and J genes are TRBV2 and TRBJ2-2; D is perhaps TRBD1 (5 bases). V was trimmed by 4 bases and J by 5 bases, leaving 11 bases between them. CDR1 and CDR2 from the germline V gene are SNHLY and FYNNEI. The CDR3 has 14 amino acids. The CDR3 coding sequence is TGTGCCAGCAGTGGCCTCAGGGATACCGGGGAGCTGTTTTTT. It codes for CASSGLRDTGELFF.

The V call is TRBV2, the J call TRBJ2-5, with 7 bases aligning to TRBD1. The J segment lost 4 bases and the V segment lost 8 bases, leaving 10 bases of the junction unmatched. CDR1 is SNHLY and CDR2 is FYNNEI in the germline V gene. This CDR3 is built from 14 residues. The CDR3 bases are TGTGCCAGCCCTCTAGACAGGGAAGGAGAGACCCAGTACTTC. Translated, it gives CASPLDREGETQYF.

The chain has TRBV5-1 and TRBJ1-1, with D perhaps matching TRBD1 (5 bases). V was shortened by 4 bases and J by 1 base, with 11 bases between the two germline ends. Germline CDR1 SGHRS, CDR2 YFSETQ. The CDR3 is made up of 14 amino acids. CDR3 sequence reads: CASSPGAANTEAFF. The DNA for the CDR3 is TGCGCCAGCAGCCCTGGGGCAGCGAACACTGAAGCTTTCTTT.

This clone was seen a handful of times. This chain links TRBV5-1 with TRBJ1-1; TRBD1 aligns across 7 bases. V shed 3 bases and J 3 bases; nucleotides not matched to a gene: 5. The germline V gene encodes CDR1 SGHRS and CDR2 YFSETQ. The CDR3 totals 14 residues. This CDR3 reads CASSSQGWDTEAFF. Here the CDR3 DNA reads TGCGCCAGCAGCTCACAGGGGTGGGACACTGAAGCTTTCTTT. The complete variable domain, with remaining parts taken from reference TRBV5-1 and TRBJ1-1, reads KAGVTQTPRYLIKTRGQQVTLSCSPISGHRSVSWYQQTPGQGLQFLFEYFSETQRNKGNFPGRFSGRQFSNSRSEMNVSTLELGDSALYLCASSSQGWDTEAFFGQGTRLTVV.

CDR3 sequence reads: CASRGETANYGYTF. CDR3 sequence (DNA): TGTGCCAGCAGGGGTGAGACTGCCAACTATGGCTACACCTTC. V gene TRBV5-4 combines with J gene TRBJ1-2; unclear D gene. The CDR3 totals 14 residues. Germline V lookup: CDR1 SGHNT, CDR2 YYREEE (reference sequence). Trimming pared 5 bases from V and 2 bases from J, leaving 13 bases between.

V and J are TRBV24-1 and TRBJ1-1; a weak D match, TRBD1 (5 bases). Germline CDR1 KGHDR, CDR2 SFDVKD. Trimming stripped 4 bases from V and 8 bases from J, with 13 bases between. CDR3 length equals 13 residues. The CDR3 loop reads CATSDVLRGEAFF. In DNA form, the CDR3 reads TGTGCCACCAGTGACGTCCTAAGGGGCGAAGCTTTCTTT.

This clone appeared once. This rearrangement joins TRBV27 to TRBJ1-1; D ambiguous. V was trimmed by 0 bases and J by 1 base, leaving 15 bases between them. This CDR3 spans 17 amino acids. The germline gives CDR1 MNHEY, CDR2 SMNVEV (reference sequence). The CDR3 protein is CASSLSPGMGWNTEAFF. In nucleotides, the CDR3 is TGTGCCAGCAGTTTATCCCCCGGGATGGGTTGGAACACTGAAGCTTTCTTT.

Only a few counts were recorded for this clone. The V gene is TRBV7-8, the J gene TRBJ1-1; D not resolved. The germline V gene has CDR1 SGHVS and CDR2 FQNEAQ. The V end lost 0 bases, the J end lost 3 bases, and 8 bases lay between the germline ends. There are 14 residues in the CDR3. The CDR3 here is CASSLAPRDTEAFF. CDR3 in DNA: TGTGCCAGCAGCTTAGCGCCGCGCGACACTGAAGCTTTCTTT. The full variable domain, in which reference TRBV7-8 and TRBJ1-1 provide the parts outside the CDR3, is GAGVSQSPRYKVAKRGQDVALRCDPISGHVSLFWYQQALGQGPEFLTYFQNEAQLDKSGLPSDRFFAERPEGSVSTLKIQRTQQEDSAVYLCASSLAPRDTEAFFGQGTRLTVV.

CDR3 sequence reads: CASSEARDSYEKLFF. The CDR3 DNA reads as TGTGCCAGCAGTGAAGCGCGGGACAGTTATGAAAAACTGTTTTTT. This chain uses TRBV2 with TRBJ1-4; 7 bases are shared with TRBD1. CDR1 SNHLY and CDR2 FYNNEI come from the germline V gene. V lost 0 bases and J lost 6; bases outside the gene matches: 4. The CDR3 runs 15 residues.

This clone was counted a few times. The chain uses TRBV7-6 and TRBJ1-1; D is uncertain. Trimming removed 0 bases at V and 1 base at J, with 3 bases between. Germline values: CDR1 SGHVS, CDR2 FNYEAQ. The CDR3 sequence is 13 residues long. The CDR3 DNA is TGTGCCAGCAGCTTAGCTCAGAACACTGAAGCTTTCTTT. Protein product: CASSLAQNTEAFF.

In DNA form, the CDR3 reads TGTGCCAGTAACGACAGGGGGCATGATCAGCCCCAGCATTTT. It specifies CASNDRGHDQPQHF. The J gene is TRBJ1-5, the V gene TRBV19, with 10 positions matching TRBD1. With 7 bases clipped from V and 5 bases from J, the junction kept 5 bases outside the gene matches. The CDR3 length is 14 residues. The V gene's germline CDR1 is LNHDA and CDR2 SQIVND (reference sequence).

V gene TRBV6-5 combines with J gene TRBJ1-2; no clear D gene. Germline V gene sequence: CDR1 MNHEY, CDR2 SVGAGI. Trimming removed 5 bases from V and 5 bases from J, with 12 bases in between. This CDR3 comprises 13 residues. CDR3: CASSPAREYGYTF. CDR3 nucleotide sequence: TGTGCCAGCAGTCCTGCTCGAGAATATGGCTACACCTTC.

V usage is TRBV2 and J usage is TRBJ2-3; TRBD2 matches at 7 bases. The germline CDR1 and CDR2 sequences are SNHLY and FYNNEI. This CDR3 has 12 amino acids. The junction had 4 bases not matched to a gene; V was cut back by 6 bases and J by 7 bases. The CDR3 region has the DNA TGTGCCAGCAGCGGGGAGGGGTATACGCAGTATTTT. This codes for CASSGEGYTQYF.

This clone was counted a single time. The V and J genes are TRBV7-2 and TRBJ2-7, with TRBD1 matching 9 bases. CDR1 is SGHTA and CDR2 is FQGNSA in the germline V gene. V dropped 5 bases and J dropped 2; count of bases not matched to a gene: 7. This CDR3 is built from 15 residues. CDR3 bases: TGTGCCAGCAGCCCTTCCAGGGACAGGGCCTACGAGCAGTACTTC. It translates to CASSPSRDRAYEQYF.

The genes are TRBV7-9 and TRBJ2-5, with D possibly being TRBD2 (5 bases). There are 14 residues in the CDR3. Trimming cost V 1 base and J 4 bases, with 10 bases left between them. Germline V CDR1 and CDR2: SEHNR, FQNEAQ (reference sequence). As DNA, the CDR3 is TGTGCCAGCAGCTTAGGAAGCGGAGGAGAGACCCAGTACTTC. This gives the protein CASSLGSGGETQYF.

Concerning this clone: Other DNA sequences of this sample code for an identical CDR3. The V and J genes are TRBV30 and TRBJ2-5, with D uncertain. V was cut by 0 bases and J by 5 bases, with 7 bases left in between. The CDR3 is 12 residues long. Germline CDR1 GTSNPN, CDR2 SVGIG (reference sequence). Written as DNA, the CDR3 is TGTGCCTGGAGTGTACTGCGGGAGACCCAGTACTTC. Amino acids: CAWSVLRETQYF.

This chain joins TRBV6-2 or TRBV6-3 and TRBJ1-5; TRBD1 matches 7 bases. The germline V gene has CDR1 MNHEY and CDR2 SVGEGT. The CDR3 loop spans 15 amino acids. Trimming removed 0 bases from V and 10 bases from J; junction bases left unmatched: 9. CDR3 region: CASSYSRDSLSPQHF. The CDR3 DNA follows: TGTGCCAGCAGTTACTCCCGGGACAGCTTATCACCCCAGCATTTT.